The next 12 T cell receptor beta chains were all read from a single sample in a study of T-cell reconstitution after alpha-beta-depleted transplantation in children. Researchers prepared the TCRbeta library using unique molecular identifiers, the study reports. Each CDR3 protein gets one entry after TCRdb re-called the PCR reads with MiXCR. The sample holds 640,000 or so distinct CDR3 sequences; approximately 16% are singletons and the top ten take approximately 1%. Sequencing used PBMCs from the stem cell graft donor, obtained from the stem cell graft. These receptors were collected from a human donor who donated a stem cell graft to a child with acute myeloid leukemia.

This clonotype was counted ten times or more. CDR3 residues: CSGKGVYNEQFF. CDR3 sequence (DNA): TGCAGTGGAAAAGGGGTGTACAATGAGCAGTTCTTC. The chain recombines TRBV20-1 with TRBJ2-1; weak D call: TRBD1 (5 bases). CDR3 length equals 12 residues. V lost 7 bases and J lost 4, with 11 bases in between. Germline V gene lookup returns CDR1 DFQATT and CDR2 SNEGSKA (reference sequence).

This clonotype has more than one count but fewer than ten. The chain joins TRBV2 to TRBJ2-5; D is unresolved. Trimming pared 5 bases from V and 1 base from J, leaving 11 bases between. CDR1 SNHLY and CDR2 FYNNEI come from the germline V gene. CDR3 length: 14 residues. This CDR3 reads CASSSMSIQETQYF. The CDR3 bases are TGTGCCAGCAGTTCAATGTCCATCCAAGAGACCCAGTACTTC.

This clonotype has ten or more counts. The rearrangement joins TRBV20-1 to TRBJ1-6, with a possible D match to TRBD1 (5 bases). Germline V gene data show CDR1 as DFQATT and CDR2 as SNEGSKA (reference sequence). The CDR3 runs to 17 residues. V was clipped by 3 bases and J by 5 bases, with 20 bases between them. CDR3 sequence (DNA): TGCAGTGCTAGCGAAGGGCCGCACGGGGCCCATAATTCACCCCTCCACTTT. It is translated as CSASEGPHGAHNSPLHF.

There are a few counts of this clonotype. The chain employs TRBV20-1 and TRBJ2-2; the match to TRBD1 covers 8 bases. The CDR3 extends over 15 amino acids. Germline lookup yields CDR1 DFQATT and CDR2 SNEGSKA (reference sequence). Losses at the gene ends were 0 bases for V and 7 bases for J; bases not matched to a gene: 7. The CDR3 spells CSARDRTGFDGELFF. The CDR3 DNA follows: TGCAGTGCTAGAGATCGGACAGGGTTTGACGGGGAGCTGTTTTTT.

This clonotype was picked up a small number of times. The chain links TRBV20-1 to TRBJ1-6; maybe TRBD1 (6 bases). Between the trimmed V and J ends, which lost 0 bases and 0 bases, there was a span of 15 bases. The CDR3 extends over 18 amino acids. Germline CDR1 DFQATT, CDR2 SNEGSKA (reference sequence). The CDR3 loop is CSARDKGTPYSYNSPLHF. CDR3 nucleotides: TGCAGTGCTAGAGACAAGGGGACACCTTACTCCTATAATTCACCCCTCCACTTT.

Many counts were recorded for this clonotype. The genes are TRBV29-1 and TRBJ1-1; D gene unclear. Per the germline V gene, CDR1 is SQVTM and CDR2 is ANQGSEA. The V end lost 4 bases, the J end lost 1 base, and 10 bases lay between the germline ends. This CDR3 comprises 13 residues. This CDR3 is CSVVPGGNTEAFF. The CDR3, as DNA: TGCAGCGTTGTCCCAGGCGGGAACACTGAAGCTTTCTTT.

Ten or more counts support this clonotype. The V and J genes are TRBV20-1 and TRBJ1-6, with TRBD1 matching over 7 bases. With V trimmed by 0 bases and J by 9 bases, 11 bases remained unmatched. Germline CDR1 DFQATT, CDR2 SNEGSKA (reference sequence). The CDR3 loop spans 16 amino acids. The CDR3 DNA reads TGCAGTGCTAGAGATGGAACGCGACAGGGATTTTCACCCCTCCACTTT. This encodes CSARDGTRQGFSPLHF.

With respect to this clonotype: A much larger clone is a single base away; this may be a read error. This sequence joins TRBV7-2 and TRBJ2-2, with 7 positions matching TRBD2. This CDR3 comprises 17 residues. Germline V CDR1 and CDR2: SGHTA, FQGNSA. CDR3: CASSFGLDSSSTGDLFF. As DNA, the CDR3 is TGTGCCAGCAGCTTCGGACTAGACTCCTCTAGCACCGGGGACCTGTTTTTT. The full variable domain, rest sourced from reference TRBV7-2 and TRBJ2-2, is GAGVSQSPSNKVTEKGKDVELRCDPISGHTALYWYRQSLGQGLEFLIYFQGNSAPDKSGLPSDRFSAERTGGSVSTLTIQRTQQEDSAVYLCASSFGLDSSSTGDLFFGEGSRLTVL.

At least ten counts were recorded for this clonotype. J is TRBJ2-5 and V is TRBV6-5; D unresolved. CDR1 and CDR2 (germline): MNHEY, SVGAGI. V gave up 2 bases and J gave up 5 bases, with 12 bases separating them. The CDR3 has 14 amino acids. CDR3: CASSYDRAEETQYF. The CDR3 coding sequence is TGTGCCAGCAGTTACGATAGGGCGGAGGAGACCCAGTACTTC.

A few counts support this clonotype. CDR3 sequence (DNA): TGTGCCACCAGCCGCCGGACGGGGGCCTTGGGGGAGACCCAGTACTTC. It specifies CATSRRTGALGETQYF. The chain links TRBV15 to TRBJ2-5; either TRBD1 or TRBD2 may fit D (6 bases each). The CDR3 runs to 16 residues. Germline CDR1 and CDR2: LNHNV and YYDKDF (reference sequence). Trimming stripped 5 bases from V and 5 bases from J, with 21 bases between.

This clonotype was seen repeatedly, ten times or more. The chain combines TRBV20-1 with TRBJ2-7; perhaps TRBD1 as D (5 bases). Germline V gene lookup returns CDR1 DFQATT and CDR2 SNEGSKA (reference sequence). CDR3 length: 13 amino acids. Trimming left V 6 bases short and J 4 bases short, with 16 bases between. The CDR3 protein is CSALDGHSYEQYV. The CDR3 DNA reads TGCAGTGCCCTAGACGGACACTCATACGAGCAGTACGTC.

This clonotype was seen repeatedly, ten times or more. CDR3: CASSPIAGTSYEQYF. CDR3 nucleotides: TGTGCCAGCAGTCCCATAGCAGGTACTTCCTACGAGCAGTACTTC. This chain joins TRBV6-1 and TRBJ2-7; D unclear. Trimming stripped 5 bases from V and 1 base from J, with 15 bases between. The germline V gene has CDR1 MNHNS and CDR2 SASEGT. This CDR3 region has 15 residues.